The rows below give T cell receptor beta chains drawn from one sample of a study of cytomegalovirus exposure and HLA in healthy donors. Sequencing was performed with immunoSEQ multiplex PCR; in TCRdb, only in-frame clones are kept and a portion is missing. Here the sample spans 130,000 to 150,000 clones, approximately 79% being singletons. Sample: PBMCs. Receptors originate from a male donor in good health and CMV-seronegative. Both conserved end residues are part of each CDR3. D genes are given only for firm matches. Size values are once, few and many counts, or a class for expanded clones, and some rows have none.

abundance: -; j_gene: TRBJ1-3; v_gene: TRBV18; d_gene: TRBD1; CDR3nt: TGTGCCAGCTCACCGGGACAGGGCTTTGGAAACACCATATATTTT; CDR3aa: CASSPGQGFGNTIYF
abundance: -; j_gene: TRBJ1-5; v_gene: TRBV6-5; d_gene: -; CDR3nt: TGTGCCAGCAGTCCCTCAGGGAATAGCAATCAGCCCCAGCATTTT; CDR3aa: CASSPSGNSNQPQHF
abundance: -; j_gene: TRBJ2-3; v_gene: TRBV19; d_gene: -; CDR3nt: TGTGCCAGTAGTATGGGGCAAGATACGCAGTATTTT; CDR3aa: CASSMGQDTQYF
abundance: -; j_gene: TRBJ1-4; v_gene: TRBV19; d_gene: -; CDR3nt: TGTGCCAGTAGCTTGACAGTGAATAATGAAAAACTGTTTTTT; CDR3aa: CASSLTVNNEKLFF
abundance: -; j_gene: TRBJ2-3; v_gene: TRBV6-1; d_gene: TRBD1; CDR3nt: TGTGCCAGCAGGAGACAGGGGGTCACAGATACGCAGTATTTT; CDR3aa: CASRRQGVTDTQYF
abundance: few; j_gene: TRBJ2-7; v_gene: TRBV4-2; d_gene: -; CDR3nt: TGTGCCAGCAGCCAAAACTGGGAGCAGTACTTC; CDR3aa: CASSQNWEQYF
abundance: -; j_gene: TRBJ2-1; v_gene: TRBV7-3; d_gene: TRBD2; CDR3nt: TGTGCCAGCAGCCTCCGGACTAGCGGGGTACATGAGCAGTTCTTC; CDR3aa: CASSLRTSGVHEQFF
abundance: -; j_gene: TRBJ2-7; v_gene: TRBV7-2; d_gene: TRBD2; CDR3nt: TGTGCCAGCAGCTTAGGATTGGGACTAGGAGGTTACGAGCAGTACTTC; CDR3aa: CASSLGLGLGGYEQYF
abundance: -; j_gene: TRBJ2-2; v_gene: TRBV2; d_gene: TRBD1; CDR3nt: TGTGCCAGCACCTGGGGACAGGGGGGGACCGGGGAGCTGTTTTTT; CDR3aa: CASTWGQGGTGELFF
abundance: -; j_gene: TRBJ2-7; v_gene: TRBV18; d_gene: -; CDR3nt: TGTGCCAGCTCACCTAGGACGGGACATTACAGCTCCTACGAGCAGTACTTC; CDR3aa: CASSPRTGHYSSYEQYF
abundance: -; j_gene: TRBJ2-7; v_gene: TRBV2; d_gene: -; CDR3nt: TGTGCCAGCAGTGAACAGGATTACGAGCAGTACTTC; CDR3aa: CASSEQDYEQYF
abundance: -; j_gene: TRBJ2-5; v_gene: TRBV7-2; d_gene: TRBD2; CDR3nt: TGTGCCAGCAGCCGGGGGACTAGGACGACCCAAGAGACCCAGTACTTC; CDR3aa: CASSRGTRTTQETQYF
abundance: -; j_gene: TRBJ1-3; v_gene: TRBV7-9; d_gene: -; CDR3nt: TGTTCCAGCAGCTTAGTAACAGGCTCTGGAAACACCATATATTTT; CDR3aa: CSSSLVTGSGNTIYF
abundance: -; j_gene: TRBJ2-1; v_gene: TRBV6-5; d_gene: TRBD2; CDR3nt: TGTGCCAGCAGTACAGGGACTAGCGCGCCTGGGGAGCAGTTCTTC; CDR3aa: CASSTGTSAPGEQFF
abundance: -; j_gene: TRBJ2-2; v_gene: TRBV11-3; d_gene: -; CDR3nt: TGTGCCAGCAGACGGGGAAGGAACACCGGGGAGCTGTTTTTT; CDR3aa: CASRRGRNTGELFF
abundance: -; j_gene: TRBJ2-7; v_gene: TRBV7-9; d_gene: TRBD2; CDR3nt: TGTGCCAGCAGCTTAGCGCAGGGCGGGAGGGCCCTCGAGCAGTACTTC; CDR3aa: CASSLAQGGRALEQYF
abundance: -; j_gene: TRBJ1-2; v_gene: TRBV5-4; d_gene: -; CDR3nt: TGTGCCAGCAGCTTGGCTAACAGGGTCGATGGCTACACCTTC; CDR3aa: CASSLANRVDGYTF
abundance: -; j_gene: TRBJ2-7; v_gene: TRBV29-1; d_gene: TRBD2; CDR3nt: TGCAGCGTTGAAGCCCCAGGCAGCGGGGGCCGCTCCTACGAGCAGTACTTC; CDR3aa: CSVEAPGSGGRSYEQYF
abundance: few; j_gene: TRBJ1-1; v_gene: TRBV7-3; d_gene: TRBD1; CDR3nt: TGTGCCAGCAGGAAAGCAGGGGGAAACACTGAAGCTTTCTTT; CDR3aa: CASRKAGGNTEAFF
abundance: -; j_gene: TRBJ1-1; v_gene: TRBV27; d_gene: -; CDR3nt: TGTGCCAGCAGTCGGATAGGGAGGACCACTGAAGCTTTCTTT; CDR3aa: CASSRIGRTTEAFF
abundance: -; j_gene: TRBJ1-4; v_gene: TRBV5-6; d_gene: -; CDR3nt: TGTGCCAGCAGCCTGAACAGGGTGCCTAATGAAAAACTGTTTTTT; CDR3aa: CASSLNRVPNEKLFF
abundance: -; j_gene: TRBJ2-2; v_gene: TRBV19; d_gene: -; CDR3nt: TGTGCCAGTAGTATATTCCATCAGGGGGGGGAGCTGTTTTTT; CDR3aa: CASSIFHQGGELFF
abundance: -; j_gene: TRBJ1-1; v_gene: TRBV10-3; d_gene: -; CDR3nt: TGTGCCATCAGGACTCCACAGGGAAACACTGAAGCTTTCTTT; CDR3aa: CAIRTPQGNTEAFF
abundance: -; j_gene: TRBJ2-1; v_gene: TRBV4-3; d_gene: TRBD1; CDR3nt: TGCGCCAGCAGCCAGGCGCAGGGACAGACCGTTTACAATGAGCAGTTCTTC; CDR3aa: CASSQAQGQTVYNEQFF
abundance: -; j_gene: TRBJ2-1; v_gene: TRBV7-9; d_gene: TRBD2; CDR3nt: TGTGCCAGCAGCTTGGCGGGGGGGAACAATGAGCAGTTCTTC; CDR3aa: CASSLAGGNNEQFF
abundance: -; j_gene: TRBJ2-3; v_gene: TRBV6-5; d_gene: TRBD2; CDR3nt: TGTGCCAGCAGTACCTTTAGCGGGAGGTCAGATACGCAGTATTTT; CDR3aa: CASSTFSGRSDTQYF
abundance: -; j_gene: TRBJ2-3; v_gene: TRBV7-8; d_gene: TRBD1; CDR3nt: TGTGCCAGCAGCTTAAGAGGGGGCCATTACTCAGATACGCAGTATTTT; CDR3aa: CASSLRGGHYSDTQYF